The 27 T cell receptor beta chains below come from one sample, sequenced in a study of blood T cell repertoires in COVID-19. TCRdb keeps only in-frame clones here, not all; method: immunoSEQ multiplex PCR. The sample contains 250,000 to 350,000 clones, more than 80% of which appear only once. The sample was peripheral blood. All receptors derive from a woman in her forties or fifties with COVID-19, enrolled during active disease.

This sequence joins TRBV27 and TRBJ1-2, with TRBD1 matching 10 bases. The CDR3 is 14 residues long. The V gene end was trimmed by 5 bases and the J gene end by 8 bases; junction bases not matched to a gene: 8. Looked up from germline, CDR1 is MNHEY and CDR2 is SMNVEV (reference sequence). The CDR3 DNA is TGTGCCAGCAGTCGACAGGGGGCTACGGGAGGCTACACCTTC. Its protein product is CASSRQGATGGYTF.

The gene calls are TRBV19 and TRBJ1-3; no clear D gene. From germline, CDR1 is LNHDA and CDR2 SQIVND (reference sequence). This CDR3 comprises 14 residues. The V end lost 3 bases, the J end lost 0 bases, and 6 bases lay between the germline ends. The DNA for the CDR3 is TGTGCCAGTAGTATTGACTTCTCTGGAAACACCATATATTTT. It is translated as CASSIDFSGNTIYF.

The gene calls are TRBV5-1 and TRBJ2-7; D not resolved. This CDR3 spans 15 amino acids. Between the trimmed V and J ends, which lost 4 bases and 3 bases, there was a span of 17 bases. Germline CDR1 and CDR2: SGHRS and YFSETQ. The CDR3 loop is CASSPTPGTDYEQYF. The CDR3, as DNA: TGCGCCAGCAGCCCGACCCCAGGTACCGACTACGAGCAGTACTTC.

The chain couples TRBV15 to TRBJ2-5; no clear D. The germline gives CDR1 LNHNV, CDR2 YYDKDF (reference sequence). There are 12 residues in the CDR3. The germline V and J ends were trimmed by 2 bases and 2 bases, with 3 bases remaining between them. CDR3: CATSRQQETQYF. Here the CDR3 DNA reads TGTGCCACCAGCAGACAGCAAGAGACCCAGTACTTC.

In DNA, the CDR3 is TGTGCCAGCAGCCCGCGAGGACTAGCGAGAAACAATGAGCAGTTCTTC. Its protein is CASSPRGLARNNEQFF. The chain carries TRBV5-6 and TRBJ2-1; 9 nucleotides line up with TRBD2. Germline values: CDR1 SGHDT, CDR2 YYEEEE. The CDR3 is made up of 16 amino acids. Trimming took 4 bases from V and 5 from J; bases not matched to a gene: 10.

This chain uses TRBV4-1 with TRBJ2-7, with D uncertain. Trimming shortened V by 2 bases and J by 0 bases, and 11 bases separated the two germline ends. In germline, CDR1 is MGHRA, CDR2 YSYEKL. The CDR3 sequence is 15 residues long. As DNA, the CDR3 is TGCGCCAGCAGCCAACTTTATACAGACTCCTACGAGCAGTACTTC. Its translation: CASSQLYTDSYEQYF.

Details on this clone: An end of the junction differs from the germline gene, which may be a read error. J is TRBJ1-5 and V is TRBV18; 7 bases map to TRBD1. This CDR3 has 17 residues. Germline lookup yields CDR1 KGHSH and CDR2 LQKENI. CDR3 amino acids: CASSPGDRFGSNQPQHF. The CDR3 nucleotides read TGTGCCAGTTCACCAGGGGACAGATTTGGTAGCAATCAGCCCCAGCATTTT. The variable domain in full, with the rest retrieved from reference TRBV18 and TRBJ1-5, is NAGVMQNPRHLVRRRGQEARLRCSPMKGHSHVYWYRQLPEEGLKFMVYLQKENIIDESGMPKERFSAEFPKEGPSILRIQQVVRGDSAAYFCASSPGDRFGSNQPQHFGDGTRLSIL.

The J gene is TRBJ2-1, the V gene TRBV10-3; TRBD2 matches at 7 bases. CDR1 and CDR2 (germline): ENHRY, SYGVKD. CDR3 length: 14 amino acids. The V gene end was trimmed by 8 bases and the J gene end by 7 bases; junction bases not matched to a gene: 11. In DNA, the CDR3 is TGTGCCATCGATTCGGCGGGAGAGGGGAATGAGCAGTTCTTC. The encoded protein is CAIDSAGEGNEQFF.

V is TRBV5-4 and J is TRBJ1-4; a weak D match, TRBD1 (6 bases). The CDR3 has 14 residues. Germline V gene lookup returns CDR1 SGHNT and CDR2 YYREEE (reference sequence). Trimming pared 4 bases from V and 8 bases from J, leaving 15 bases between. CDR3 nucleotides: TGTGCCAGCAGCCCGGCTGGGGGGGGCGAAAAACTGTTTTTT. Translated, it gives CASSPAGGGEKLFF.

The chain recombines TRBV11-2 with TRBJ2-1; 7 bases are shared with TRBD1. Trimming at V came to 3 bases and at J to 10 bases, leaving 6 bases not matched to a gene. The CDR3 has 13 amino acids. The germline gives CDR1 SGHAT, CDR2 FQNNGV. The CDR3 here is CASSLDRDREQFF. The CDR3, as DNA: TGTGCCAGCAGCTTGGACCGGGACAGAGAGCAGTTCTTC. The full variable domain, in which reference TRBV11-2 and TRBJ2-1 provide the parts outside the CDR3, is EAGVAQSPRYKIIEKRQSVAFWCNPISGHATLYWYQQILGQGPKLLIQFQNNGVVDDSQLPKDRFSAERLKGVDSTLKIQPAKLEDSAVYLCASSLDRDREQFFGPGTRLTVL.

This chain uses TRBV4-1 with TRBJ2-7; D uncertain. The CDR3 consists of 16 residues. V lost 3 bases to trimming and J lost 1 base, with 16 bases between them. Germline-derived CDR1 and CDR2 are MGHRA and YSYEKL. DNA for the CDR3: TGCGCCAGCAGCCATGTCCCGGCGGCCATTTCCTACGAGCAGTACTTC. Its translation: CASSHVPAAISYEQYF.

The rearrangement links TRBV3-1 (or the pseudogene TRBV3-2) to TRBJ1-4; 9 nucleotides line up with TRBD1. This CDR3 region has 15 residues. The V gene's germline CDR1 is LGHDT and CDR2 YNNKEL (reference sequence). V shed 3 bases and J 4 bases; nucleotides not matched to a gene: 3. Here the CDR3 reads CASSQRDRDNEKLFF. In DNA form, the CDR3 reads TGTGCCAGCAGCCAGAGGGACAGGGATAATGAAAAACTGTTTTTT.

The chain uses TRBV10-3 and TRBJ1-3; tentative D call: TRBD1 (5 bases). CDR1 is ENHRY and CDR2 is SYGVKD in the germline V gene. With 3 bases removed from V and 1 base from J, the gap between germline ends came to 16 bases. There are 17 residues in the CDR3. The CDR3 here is CAISDKRLGGSGNTIYF. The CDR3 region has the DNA TGTGCCATCAGTGATAAAAGACTCGGGGGTTCTGGAAACACCATATATTTT.

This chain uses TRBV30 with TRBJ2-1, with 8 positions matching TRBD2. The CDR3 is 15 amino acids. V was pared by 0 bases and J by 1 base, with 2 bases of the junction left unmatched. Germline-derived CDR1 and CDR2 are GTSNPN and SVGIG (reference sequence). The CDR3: CAWSVLAGSYNEQFF. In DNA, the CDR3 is TGTGCCTGGAGTGTCTTAGCGGGGTCCTACAATGAGCAGTTCTTC. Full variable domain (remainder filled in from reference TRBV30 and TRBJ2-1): SQTIHQWPATLVQPVGSPLSLECTVEGTSNPNLYWYRQAAGRGLQLLFYSVGIGQISSEVPQNLSASRPQDRQFILSSKKLLLSDSGFYLCAWSVLAGSYNEQFFGPGTRLTVL.

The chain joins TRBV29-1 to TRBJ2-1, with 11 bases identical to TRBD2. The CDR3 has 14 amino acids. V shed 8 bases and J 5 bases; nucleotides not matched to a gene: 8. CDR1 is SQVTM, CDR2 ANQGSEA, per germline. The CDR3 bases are TGCAGCTCAAGACTAGCGGGGATCCACAATGAGCAGTTCTTC. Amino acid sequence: CSSRLAGIHNEQFF.

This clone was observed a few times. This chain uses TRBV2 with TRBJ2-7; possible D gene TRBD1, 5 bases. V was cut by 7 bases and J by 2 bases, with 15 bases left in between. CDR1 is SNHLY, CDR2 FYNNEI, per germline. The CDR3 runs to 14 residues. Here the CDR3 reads CASILRGRPYEQYF. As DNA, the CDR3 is TGTGCCAGCATCCTAAGGGGCAGGCCCTACGAGCAGTACTTC.

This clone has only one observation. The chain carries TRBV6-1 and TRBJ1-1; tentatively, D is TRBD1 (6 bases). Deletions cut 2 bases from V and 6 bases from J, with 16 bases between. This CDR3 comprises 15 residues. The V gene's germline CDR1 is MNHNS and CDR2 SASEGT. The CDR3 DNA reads TGTGCCAGCAGTGAATTGGGACAACCACCCCCTGAAGCTTTCTTT. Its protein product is CASSELGQPPPEAFF.

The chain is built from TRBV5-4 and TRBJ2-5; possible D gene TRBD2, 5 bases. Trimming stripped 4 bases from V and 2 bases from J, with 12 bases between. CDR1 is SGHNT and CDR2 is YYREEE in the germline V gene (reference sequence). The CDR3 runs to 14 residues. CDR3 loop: CASSRWTFQETQYF. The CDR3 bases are TGTGCCAGCAGCCGATGGACTTTTCAAGAGACCCAGTACTTC.

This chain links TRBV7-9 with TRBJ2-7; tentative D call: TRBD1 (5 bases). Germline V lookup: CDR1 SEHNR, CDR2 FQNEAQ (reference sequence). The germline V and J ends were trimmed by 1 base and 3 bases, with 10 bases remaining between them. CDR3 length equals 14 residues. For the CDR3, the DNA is TGTGCCAGCAGCTTAGAAAGGGGCCTCTACGAGCAGTACTTC. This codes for CASSLERGLYEQYF.

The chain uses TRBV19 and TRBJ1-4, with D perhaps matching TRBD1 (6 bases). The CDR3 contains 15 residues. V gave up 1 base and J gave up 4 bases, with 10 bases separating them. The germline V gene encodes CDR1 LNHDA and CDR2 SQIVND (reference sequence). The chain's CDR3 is CASSIGQAVNEKLFF. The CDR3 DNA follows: TGTGCCAGTAGTATAGGACAGGCGGTTAATGAAAAACTGTTTTTT.

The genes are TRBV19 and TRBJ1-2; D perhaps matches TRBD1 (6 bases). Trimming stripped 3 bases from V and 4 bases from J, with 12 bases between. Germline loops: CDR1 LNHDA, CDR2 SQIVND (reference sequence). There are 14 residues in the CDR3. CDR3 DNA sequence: TGTGCCAGTAGTATGGACAGAGATAGCTATGGCTACACCTTC. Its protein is CASSMDRDSYGYTF.

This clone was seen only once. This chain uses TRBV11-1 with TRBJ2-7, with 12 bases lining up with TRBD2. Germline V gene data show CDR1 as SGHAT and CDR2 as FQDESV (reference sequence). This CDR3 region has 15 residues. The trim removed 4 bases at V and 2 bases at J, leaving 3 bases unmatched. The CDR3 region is CASSSGLAGTYEQYF. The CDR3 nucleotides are TGTGCCAGCAGCTCCGGACTAGCGGGGACCTACGAGCAGTACTTC.

The CDR3 is CASSFAGFYGYTF. For the CDR3, the DNA is TGTGCCAGCAGTTTCGCGGGCTTCTATGGCTACACCTTC. This chain joins TRBV27 and TRBJ1-2, with D unresolved. Germline lookup yields CDR1 MNHEY and CDR2 SMNVEV (reference sequence). The CDR3 length is 13 residues. Trimming took 3 bases from V and 4 from J, leaving 9 bases between them.

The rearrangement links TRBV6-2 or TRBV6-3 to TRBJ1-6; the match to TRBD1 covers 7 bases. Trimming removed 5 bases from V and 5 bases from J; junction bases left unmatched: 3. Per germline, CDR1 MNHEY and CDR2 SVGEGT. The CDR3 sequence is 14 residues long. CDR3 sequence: CASSLDRNNSPLHF. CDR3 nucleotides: TGTGCCAGCAGTCTGGACAGGAATAATTCACCCCTCCACTTT.

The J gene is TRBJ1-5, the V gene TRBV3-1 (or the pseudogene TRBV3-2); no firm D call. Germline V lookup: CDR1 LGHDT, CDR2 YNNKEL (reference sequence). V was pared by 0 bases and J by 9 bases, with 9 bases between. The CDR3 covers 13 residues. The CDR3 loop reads CASSQDLRRPQHF. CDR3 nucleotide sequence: TGTGCCAGCAGCCAAGATCTCCGTCGGCCCCAGCATTTT.

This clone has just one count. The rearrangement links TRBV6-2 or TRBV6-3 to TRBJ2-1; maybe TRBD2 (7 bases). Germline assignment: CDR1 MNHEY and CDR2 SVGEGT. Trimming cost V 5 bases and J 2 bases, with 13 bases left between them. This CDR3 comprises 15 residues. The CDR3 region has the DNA TGTGCCAGCAGTGACGTGGGGGGGCCCTACAATGAGCAGTTCTTC. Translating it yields CASSDVGGPYNEQFF.

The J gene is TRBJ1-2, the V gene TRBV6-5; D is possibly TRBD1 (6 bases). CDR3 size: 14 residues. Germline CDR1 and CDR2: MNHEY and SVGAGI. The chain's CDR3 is CAVGGGLSVSGYTF. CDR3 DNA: TGTGCTGTAGGGGGGGGACTCTCTGTGTCTGGCTACACCTTC.